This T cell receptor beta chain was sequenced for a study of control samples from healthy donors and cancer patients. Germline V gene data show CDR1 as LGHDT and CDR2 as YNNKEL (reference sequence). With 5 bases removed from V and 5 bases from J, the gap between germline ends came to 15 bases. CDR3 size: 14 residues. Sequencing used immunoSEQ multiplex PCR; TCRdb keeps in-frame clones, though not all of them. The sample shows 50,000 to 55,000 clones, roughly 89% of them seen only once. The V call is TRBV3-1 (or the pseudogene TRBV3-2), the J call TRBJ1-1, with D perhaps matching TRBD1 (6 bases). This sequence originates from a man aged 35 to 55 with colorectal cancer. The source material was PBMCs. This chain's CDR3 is CASSLKGGETEAFF. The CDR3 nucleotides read TGTGCCAGCAGCTTAAAGGGGGGAGAGACTGAAGCTTTCTTT.